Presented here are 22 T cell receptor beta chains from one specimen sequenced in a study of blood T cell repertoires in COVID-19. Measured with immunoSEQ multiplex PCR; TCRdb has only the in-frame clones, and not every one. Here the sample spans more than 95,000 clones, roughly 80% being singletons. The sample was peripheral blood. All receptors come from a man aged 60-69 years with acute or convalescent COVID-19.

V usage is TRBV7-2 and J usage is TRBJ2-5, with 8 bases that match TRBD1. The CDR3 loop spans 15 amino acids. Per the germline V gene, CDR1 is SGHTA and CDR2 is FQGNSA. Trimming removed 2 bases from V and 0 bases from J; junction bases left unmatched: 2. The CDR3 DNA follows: TGTGCCAGCAGCTTAACAGGGGGGTACCAAGAGACCCAGTACTTC. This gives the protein CASSLTGGYQETQYF.

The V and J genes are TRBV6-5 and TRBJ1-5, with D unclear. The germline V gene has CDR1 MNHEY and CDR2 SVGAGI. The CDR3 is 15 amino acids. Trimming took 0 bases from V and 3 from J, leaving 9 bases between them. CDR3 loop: CASSYSKLNNQPQHF. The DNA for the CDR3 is TGTGCCAGCAGTTACTCGAAGCTCAACAATCAGCCCCAGCATTTT.

This CDR3 is CASSGGGLGRNTIYF. The CDR3 DNA follows: TGTGCCAGCAGTGGTGGGGGCCTCGGAAGAAACACCATATATTTT. The V and J genes are TRBV5-6 and TRBJ1-3; a weak D match, TRBD1 (6 bases). Germline CDR1 SGHDT, CDR2 YYEEEE. Trimming shortened V by 5 bases and J by 5 bases, and 17 bases separated the two germline ends. The CDR3 is made up of 15 amino acids.

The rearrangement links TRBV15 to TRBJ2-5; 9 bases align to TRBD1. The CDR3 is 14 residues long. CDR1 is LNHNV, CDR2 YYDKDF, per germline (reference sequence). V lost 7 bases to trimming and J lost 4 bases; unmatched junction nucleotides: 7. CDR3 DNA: TGTGCCACCAAGGCCGGGACAGGGAGAGAGACCCAGTACTTC. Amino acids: CATKAGTGRETQYF. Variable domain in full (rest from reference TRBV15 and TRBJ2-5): DAMVIQNPRYQVTQFGKPVTLSCSQTLNHNVMYWYQQKSSQAPKLLFHYYDKDFNNEADTPDNFQSRRPNTSFCFLDIRSPGLGDTAMYLCATKAGTGRETQYFGPGTRLLVL.

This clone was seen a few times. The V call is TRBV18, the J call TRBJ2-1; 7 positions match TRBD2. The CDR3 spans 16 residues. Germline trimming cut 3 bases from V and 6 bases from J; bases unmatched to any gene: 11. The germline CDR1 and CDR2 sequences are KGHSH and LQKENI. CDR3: CASSPLGGRGSNEQFF. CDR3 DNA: TGTGCCAGCTCACCTCTTGGCGGGAGAGGGAGCAATGAGCAGTTCTTC.

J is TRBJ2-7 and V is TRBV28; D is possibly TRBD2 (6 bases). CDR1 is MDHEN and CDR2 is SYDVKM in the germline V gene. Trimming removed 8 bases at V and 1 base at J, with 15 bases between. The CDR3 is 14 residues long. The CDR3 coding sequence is TGTGCCAGCGGTTCCGGGAGCACGTCCTACGAGCAGTACTTC. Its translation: CASGSGSTSYEQYF.

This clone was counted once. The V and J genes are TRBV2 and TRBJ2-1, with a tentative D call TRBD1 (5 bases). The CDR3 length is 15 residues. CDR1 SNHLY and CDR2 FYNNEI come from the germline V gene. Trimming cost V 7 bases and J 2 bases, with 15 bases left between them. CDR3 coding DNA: TGTGCCAGCATGCCTTTGGGGCTCACCTACAATGAGCAGTTCTTC. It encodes CASMPLGLTYNEQFF.

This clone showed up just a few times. CDR3 sequence: CASSPTGQRGDTEAFF. The CDR3 DNA reads as TGTGCCAGTAGTCCCACAGGGCAACGTGGCGACACTGAAGCTTTCTTT. This rearrangement joins TRBV19 to TRBJ1-1, with D possibly matching TRBD1 (6 bases). Germline V gene data show CDR1 as LNHDA and CDR2 as SQIVND (reference sequence). Deletions cut 5 bases from V and 3 bases from J, with 19 bases between. This CDR3 is built from 16 residues.

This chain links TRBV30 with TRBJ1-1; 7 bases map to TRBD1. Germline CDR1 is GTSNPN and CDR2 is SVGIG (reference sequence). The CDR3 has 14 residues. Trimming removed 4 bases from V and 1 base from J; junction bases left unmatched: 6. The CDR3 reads CAWTQGQENTEAFF. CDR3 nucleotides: TGTGCCTGGACACAGGGGCAGGAGAACACTGAAGCTTTCTTT.

The CDR3 reads CASTSFFNTGELFF. DNA of the CDR3: TGTGCCAGCACCTCCTTTTTCAACACCGGGGAGCTGTTTTTT. The gene calls are TRBV3-1 (or the pseudogene TRBV3-2) and TRBJ2-2; the D is unclear. Between the trimmed V and J ends, which lost 7 bases and 2 bases, there was a span of 11 bases. The V gene's germline CDR1 is LGHDT and CDR2 YNNKEL (reference sequence). The CDR3 runs to 14 residues.

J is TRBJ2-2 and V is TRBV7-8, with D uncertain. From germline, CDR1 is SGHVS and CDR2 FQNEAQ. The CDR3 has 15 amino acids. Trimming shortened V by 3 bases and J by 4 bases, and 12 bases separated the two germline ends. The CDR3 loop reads CASSFRESPTGELFF. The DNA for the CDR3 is TGTGCCAGCAGCTTCCGCGAGTCGCCCACCGGGGAGCTGTTTTTT. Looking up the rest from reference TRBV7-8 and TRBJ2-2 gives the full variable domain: GAGVSQSPRYKVAKRGQDVALRCDPISGHVSLFWYQQALGQGPEFLTYFQNEAQLDKSGLPSDRFFAERPEGSVSTLKIQRTQQEDSAVYLCASSFRESPTGELFFGEGSRLTVL.

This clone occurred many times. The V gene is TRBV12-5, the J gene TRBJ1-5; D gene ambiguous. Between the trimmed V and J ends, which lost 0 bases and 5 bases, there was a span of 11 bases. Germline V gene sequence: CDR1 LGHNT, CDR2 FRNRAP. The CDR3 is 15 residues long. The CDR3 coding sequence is TGTGCTAGTGGTTTGGTCTCGGGGATAGATCAGCCCCAGCATTTT. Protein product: CASGLVSGIDQPQHF.

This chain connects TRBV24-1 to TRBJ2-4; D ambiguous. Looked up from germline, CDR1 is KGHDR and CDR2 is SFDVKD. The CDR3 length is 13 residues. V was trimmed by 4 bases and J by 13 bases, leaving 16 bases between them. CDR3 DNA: TGTGCCACCAGTGAAGATCCCTCCTCAACACAGTACTTC. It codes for CATSEDPSSTQYF.

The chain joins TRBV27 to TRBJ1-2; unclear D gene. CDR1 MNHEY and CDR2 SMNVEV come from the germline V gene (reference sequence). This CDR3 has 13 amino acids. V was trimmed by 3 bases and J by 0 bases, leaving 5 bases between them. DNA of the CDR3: TGTGCCAGCAGTTTCTCAGCTAACTATGGCTACACCTTC. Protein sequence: CASSFSANYGYTF.

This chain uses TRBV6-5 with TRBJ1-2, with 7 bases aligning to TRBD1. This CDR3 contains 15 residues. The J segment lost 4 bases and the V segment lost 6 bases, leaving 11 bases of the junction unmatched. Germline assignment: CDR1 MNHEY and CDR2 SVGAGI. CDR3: CASRKGADRGYGYTF. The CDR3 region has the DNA TGTGCCAGCAGGAAGGGGGCAGATCGGGGCTATGGCTACACCTTC.

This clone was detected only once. CDR3 protein: CASSPPVGRNSGNTIYF. CDR3 sequence (DNA): TGTGCCAGCTCACCACCGGTGGGCCGGAACTCTGGAAACACCATATATTTT. The chain is built from TRBV18 and TRBJ1-3; D unresolved. Trimming stripped 0 bases from V and 0 bases from J, with 12 bases between. The CDR3 covers 17 residues. CDR1 and CDR2 (germline): KGHSH, LQKENI.

The CDR3 region is CSVGGQVGYTF. The CDR3, as DNA: TGCAGCGTTGGGGGCCAAGTTGGCTACACCTTC. The chain uses TRBV29-1 and TRBJ1-2; maybe TRBD1 (5 bases). This CDR3 contains 11 residues. Trimming took off 4 bases at V and 7 bases at J, with 10 bases between the two ends. Looked up from germline, CDR1 is SQVTM and CDR2 is ANQGSEA.

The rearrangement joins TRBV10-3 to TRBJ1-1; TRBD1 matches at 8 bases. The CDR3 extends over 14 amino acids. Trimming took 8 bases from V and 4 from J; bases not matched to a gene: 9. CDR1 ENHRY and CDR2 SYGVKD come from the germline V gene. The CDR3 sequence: CAIRSFDRGTEAFF. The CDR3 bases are TGTGCCATCCGATCCTTTGACAGGGGCACTGAAGCTTTCTTT.

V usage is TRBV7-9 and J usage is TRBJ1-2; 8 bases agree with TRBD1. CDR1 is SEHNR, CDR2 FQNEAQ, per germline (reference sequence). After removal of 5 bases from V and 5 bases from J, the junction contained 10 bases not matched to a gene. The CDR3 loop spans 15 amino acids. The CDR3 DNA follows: TGTGCCAGCAGCCAATCCGGACAGGGTTTTTATGGCTACACCTTC. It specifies CASSQSGQGFYGYTF.

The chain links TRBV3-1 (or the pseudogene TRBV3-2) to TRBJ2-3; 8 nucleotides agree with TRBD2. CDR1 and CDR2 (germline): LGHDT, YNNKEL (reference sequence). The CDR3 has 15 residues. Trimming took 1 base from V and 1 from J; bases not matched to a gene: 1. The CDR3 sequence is CASSQASGRTDTQYF. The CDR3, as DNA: TGTGCCAGCAGCCAAGCTAGCGGGCGCACAGATACGCAGTATTTT.

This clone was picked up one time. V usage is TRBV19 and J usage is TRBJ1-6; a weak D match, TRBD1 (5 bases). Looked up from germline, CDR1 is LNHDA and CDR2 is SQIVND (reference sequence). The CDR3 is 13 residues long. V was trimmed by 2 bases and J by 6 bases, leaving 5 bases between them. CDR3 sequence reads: CASSIQGNSPLHF. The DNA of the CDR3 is TGTGCCAGTAGTATACAGGGTAATTCACCCCTCCACTTT.

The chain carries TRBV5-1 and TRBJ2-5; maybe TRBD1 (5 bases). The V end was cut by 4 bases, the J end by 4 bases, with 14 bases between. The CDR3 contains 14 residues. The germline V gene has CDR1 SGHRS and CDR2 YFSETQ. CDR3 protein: CASSGAGPTETQYF. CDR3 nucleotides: TGCGCCAGCAGCGGCGCAGGGCCGACAGAGACCCAGTACTTC.